These 19 T cell receptor beta chains came from one sample sequenced in a study of T-cell reconstitution after alpha-beta-depleted transplantation in children. Construction of the TCRbeta library involved unique molecular identifiers. TCRdb fed the PCR reads into MiXCR, producing one record per CDR3 protein. This sample carries over 550,000 distinct CDR3 sequences, 8% to 11% of them seen once, and the ten largest clones take about 4.3%. The source material was PBMCs from the stem cell graft donor, sampled from the stem cell graft. Every receptor here comes from a human donor who donated a stem cell graft to a child with acute myeloid leukemia.

This clonotype was seen many times. The chain employs TRBV20-1 and TRBJ2-7; D might be TRBD2 (7 bases). Germline assignment: CDR1 DFQATT and CDR2 SNEGSKA (reference sequence). CDR3 length: 13 residues. V gave up 6 bases and J gave up 3 bases, with 15 bases separating them. CDR3 region: CSALRGPLYEQYF. CDR3 in DNA: TGCAGTGCCCTGCGGGGGCCTCTCTACGAGCAGTACTTC.

Ten or more counts support this clonotype. V gene TRBV5-1 combines with J gene TRBJ1-1; D ambiguous. From germline, CDR1 is SGHRS and CDR2 YFSETQ. V lost 0 bases and J 4 bases, leaving 7 bases between the germline ends. The CDR3 is made up of 13 amino acids. CDR3 residues: CASSLVTTTEAFF. The CDR3 bases are TGCGCCAGCAGCTTGGTAACGACCACTGAAGCTTTCTTT.

A single count supports this clonotype. J is TRBJ2-7 and V is TRBV7-8; D perhaps matches TRBD2 (6 bases). V lost 5 bases to trimming and J lost 6 bases, with 17 bases between them. The CDR3 has 14 residues. Germline lookup yields CDR1 SGHVS and CDR2 FQNEAQ. Here the CDR3 DNA reads TGTGCCAGCAGCCCCGGACGGGACTTCGGCGAGCAGTACTTC. It encodes CASSPGRDFGEQYF.

This clonotype was seen many times. The chain recombines TRBV3-1 with TRBJ2-2; D may be TRBD1 (5 bases). The CDR3 spans 15 residues. The ends were cut back, 4 bases at V and 0 bases at J, with 9 bases in the middle. CDR1 and CDR2 from the germline V gene are LGHDT and YNNKEL (reference sequence). CDR3 loop: CASSPQGTNTGELFF. The CDR3 DNA reads TGTGCCAGCAGCCCCCAGGGAACGAACACCGGGGAGCTGTTTTTT.

In DNA form, the CDR3 reads TGCGCCAGCAGCCCTGGACACGGAGGGGTTTTGGAGCAGTACTTC. It translates to CASSPGHGGVLEQYF. The chain has TRBV4-3 and TRBJ2-7, with a possible D match to TRBD2 (6 bases). This CDR3 has 15 amino acids. In germline, CDR1 is LGHNA, CDR2 YSLEER. V was shortened by 4 bases and J by 7 bases, with 20 bases between the two germline ends.

This clonotype was detected only a few times. The chain has TRBV27 and TRBJ2-2; D not resolved. The germline V and J ends were trimmed by 2 bases and 2 bases, with 9 bases remaining between them. CDR3 length equals 15 residues. Germline V gene data show CDR1 as MNHEY and CDR2 as SMNVEV (reference sequence). The CDR3 loop is CASSLIQPNTGELFF. In nucleotides, the CDR3 is TGTGCCAGCAGTTTAATCCAGCCCAACACCGGGGAGCTGTTTTTT.

This clonotype was seen many times. V usage is TRBV20-1 and J usage is TRBJ2-1; 9 nucleotides line up with TRBD2. The CDR3 is 15 amino acids. The germline gives CDR1 DFQATT, CDR2 SNEGSKA (reference sequence). V shed 6 bases, J shed 4 bases, and the junction held 10 bases outside the gene matches. The CDR3 reads CSADPGLAQYNEQFF. CDR3 in DNA: TGCAGTGCGGACCCCGGACTAGCGCAATACAATGAGCAGTTCTTC.

The chain is built from TRBV20-1 and TRBJ1-1, with D possibly TRBD1 on 5 matching bases. The CDR3 covers 16 residues. Looked up from germline, CDR1 is DFQATT and CDR2 is SNEGSKA (reference sequence). Trimming took 6 bases from V and 2 from J, leaving 22 bases between them. DNA of the CDR3: TGCAGTGCGGGGAGCCAGGGATTTTCCACTAACACTGAAGCTTTCTTT. Translating it yields CSAGSQGFSTNTEAFF.

There are many counts of this clonotype. CDR3 region: CSVDQGVTEAFF. The CDR3 region has the DNA TGCAGCGTTGATCAGGGAGTAACTGAAGCTTTCTTT. This chain links TRBV29-1 with TRBJ1-1; tentative D call: TRBD1 (5 bases). Per germline, CDR1 SQVTM and CDR2 ANQGSEA. CDR3 size: 12 residues. The ends were cut back, 3 bases at V and 5 bases at J, with 10 bases in the middle.

Only a few counts were recorded for this clonotype. This sequence joins TRBV6-1 and TRBJ2-1; D might be TRBD2 (6 bases). The V gene's germline CDR1 is MNHNS and CDR2 SASEGT. The length of the CDR3 is 15 residues. V lost 7 bases and J lost 5, with 18 bases in between. The CDR3 coding sequence is TGTGCCAGCACCCCGGTGGAGACTAGTAACAATGAGCAGTTCTTC. Residues: CASTPVETSNNEQFF.

This clonotype was seen ten or more times. This chain uses TRBV12-3 or TRBV12-4 with TRBJ2-3; TRBD1 might be the D (5 bases). The length of the CDR3 is 15 residues. Trimming left V 3 bases short and J 2 bases short, with 12 bases between. The CDR3 region is CASSFSRQHTDTQYF. As DNA, the CDR3 is TGTGCCAGCAGTTTCTCGCGACAGCACACAGATACGCAGTATTTT.

Many counts were recorded for this clonotype. This chain joins TRBV9 and TRBJ2-1; 10 nucleotides agree with TRBD2. V gave up 3 bases and J gave up 3 bases; unmatched junction bases: 0. CDR1 is SGDLS and CDR2 is YYNGEE in the germline V gene. The CDR3 runs 14 residues. CDR3 amino acids: CASSASGSYNEQFF. In DNA, the CDR3 is TGTGCCAGCAGCGCTAGCGGGAGCTACAATGAGCAGTTCTTC.

J is TRBJ2-3 and V is TRBV2; 7 positions agree with TRBD1. Per the germline V gene, CDR1 is SNHLY and CDR2 is FYNNEI. Trimming cost V 4 bases and J 4 bases; bases outside gene matches: 11. This CDR3 has 16 amino acids. CDR3 sequence: CASSAAGTDISDTQYF. The CDR3 DNA is TGTGCCAGCAGTGCAGCCGGGACAGACATTTCAGATACGCAGTATTTT.

The V and J genes are TRBV10-3 and TRBJ1-1, with D hard to call. The germline gives CDR1 ENHRY, CDR2 SYGVKD. Deletions cut 3 bases from V and 1 base from J, with 9 bases between. The CDR3 extends over 14 amino acids. CDR3 loop: CAISETTGNTEAFF. The CDR3 bases are TGTGCCATCAGTGAAACGACGGGGAACACTGAAGCTTTCTTT.

This clonotype showed up just a few times. J is TRBJ1-1 and V is TRBV6-6; 8 nucleotides align to TRBD1. Germline trimming cut 10 bases from V and 5 bases from J; bases unmatched to any gene: 9. The CDR3 length is 13 residues. Germline CDR1 reads MNHNY; CDR2 reads SVGAGI (reference sequence). This chain's CDR3 is CATFWTGWTEAFF. In nucleotides, the CDR3 is TGTGCCACCTTCTGGACAGGGTGGACTGAAGCTTTCTTT.

This clonotype occurred a few times. The CDR3 DNA reads TGTGCCATCGGGCCTAGATTGGGAAATGAGCAGTTCTTC. Protein: CAIGPRLGNEQFF. The rearrangement joins TRBV10-3 to TRBJ2-1; D is unclear. The germline CDR1 and CDR2 sequences are ENHRY and SYGVKD. The CDR3 runs 13 residues. Trimming removed 8 bases from V and 7 bases from J, with 15 bases in between.

In this sample, this clonotype turned up many times. The chain links TRBV12-3 or TRBV12-4 to TRBJ1-1; no clear D gene. There are 13 residues in the CDR3. The V end was cut by 2 bases, the J end by 3 bases, with 7 bases between. CDR3 sequence: CASSLTWDTEAFF. The DNA of the CDR3 is TGTGCCAGCAGTTTAACTTGGGACACTGAAGCTTTCTTT.

This clonotype was counted many times. The chain couples TRBV25-1 to TRBJ2-5, with 13 bases that match TRBD2. Germline values: CDR1 MGHDK, CDR2 SYGVNS. This CDR3 comprises 15 residues. J lost 4 bases, V lost 5 bases, and 4 bases had no gene match. The CDR3 sequence: CASSTSGRAGETQYF. The CDR3 DNA sequence: TGTGCCAGCAGTACTAGCGGGAGGGCTGGAGAGACCCAGTACTTC. The whole variable domain, remainder taken from reference TRBV25-1 and TRBJ2-5, is EADIYQTPRYLVIGTGKKITLECSQTMGHDKMYWYQQDPGMELHLIHYSYGVNSTEKGDLSSESTVSRIRTEHFPLTLESARPSHTSQYLCASSTSGRAGETQYFGPGTRLLVL.

This clonotype was seen a few times. This chain links TRBV12-3 or TRBV12-4 with TRBJ1-5; a possible D gene is TRBD1 (6 bases). The CDR3 loop spans 15 amino acids. Trimming left V 1 base short and J 4 bases short, with 11 bases between. The chain's CDR3 is CASSLDGGLNQPQHF. CDR3 bases: TGTGCCAGCAGTTTAGACGGGGGCTTGAATCAGCCCCAGCATTTT.